The T cell receptor beta chain described here comes from a study of beta chain features in type 1 diabetes. Expressed TCRB transcripts were sequenced, since all the RNA that had been isolated was reverse transcribed. The table came from immunoSEQ multiplex PCR; TCRdb's copy has only in-frame clones and leaves some out. The sample carries 150,000 to 190,000 clones, about 8.5% recorded once. Whole-study findings and limits: Highly expressing activated T cells could be over-counted with a cDNA template.

The V gene's germline CDR1 is SGHDT and CDR2 YYEEEE. The V and J ends lost 0 bases and 8 bases respectively, with 14 bases between them. The CDR3 length is 14 residues. CD4+ naive, central memory, regulatory and stem cell-like memory cells were sorted via CD45RO/CCR7/CD25/CD127/CD95/CD27. For this clone: The antigen is unknown.

Sequencing input: central memory CD4+ T cells from blood. The genes are TRBV5-6 and TRBJ1-2; D call uncertain. The clonotype comes from a man aged 18-30 years in good health. The CDR3 region is CASSLGDRDSGYTF. The CDR3 coding sequence is TGTGCCAGCAGCTTGGGTGACCGCGACTCCGGCTACACCTTC.